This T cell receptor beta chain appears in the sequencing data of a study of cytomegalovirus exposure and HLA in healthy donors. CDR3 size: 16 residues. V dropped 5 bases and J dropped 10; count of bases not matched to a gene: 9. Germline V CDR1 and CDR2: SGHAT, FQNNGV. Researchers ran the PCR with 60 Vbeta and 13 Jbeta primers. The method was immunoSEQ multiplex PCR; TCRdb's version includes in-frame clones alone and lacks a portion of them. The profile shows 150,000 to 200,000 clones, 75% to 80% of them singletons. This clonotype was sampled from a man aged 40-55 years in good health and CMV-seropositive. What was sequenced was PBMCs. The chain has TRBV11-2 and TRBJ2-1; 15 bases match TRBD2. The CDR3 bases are TGTGCCAGCAGCCCTCCCGGGACTAGCGGGAGGCGGGAGCAGTTCTTC. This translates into CASSPPGTSGRREQFF.